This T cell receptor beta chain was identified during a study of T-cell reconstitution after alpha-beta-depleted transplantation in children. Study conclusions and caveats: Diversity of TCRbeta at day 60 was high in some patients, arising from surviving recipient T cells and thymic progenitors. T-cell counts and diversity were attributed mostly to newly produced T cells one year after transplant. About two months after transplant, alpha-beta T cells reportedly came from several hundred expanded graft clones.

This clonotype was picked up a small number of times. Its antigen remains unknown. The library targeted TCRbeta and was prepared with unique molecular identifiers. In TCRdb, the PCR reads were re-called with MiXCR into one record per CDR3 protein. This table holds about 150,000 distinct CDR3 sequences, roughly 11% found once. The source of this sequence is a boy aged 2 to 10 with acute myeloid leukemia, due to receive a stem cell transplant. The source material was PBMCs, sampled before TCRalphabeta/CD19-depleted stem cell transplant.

The CDR3 region is CASSFGTRRHLYNEQFF. The DNA of the CDR3 is TGTGCCAGCAGTTTCGGGACTAGGCGCCATCTATACAATGAGCAGTTCTTC. The chain carries TRBV12-3 or TRBV12-4 and TRBJ2-1, with 8 positions matching TRBD2. The CDR3 is 17 residues long. Trimming at V came to 3 bases and at J to 4 bases, leaving 11 bases not matched to a gene.